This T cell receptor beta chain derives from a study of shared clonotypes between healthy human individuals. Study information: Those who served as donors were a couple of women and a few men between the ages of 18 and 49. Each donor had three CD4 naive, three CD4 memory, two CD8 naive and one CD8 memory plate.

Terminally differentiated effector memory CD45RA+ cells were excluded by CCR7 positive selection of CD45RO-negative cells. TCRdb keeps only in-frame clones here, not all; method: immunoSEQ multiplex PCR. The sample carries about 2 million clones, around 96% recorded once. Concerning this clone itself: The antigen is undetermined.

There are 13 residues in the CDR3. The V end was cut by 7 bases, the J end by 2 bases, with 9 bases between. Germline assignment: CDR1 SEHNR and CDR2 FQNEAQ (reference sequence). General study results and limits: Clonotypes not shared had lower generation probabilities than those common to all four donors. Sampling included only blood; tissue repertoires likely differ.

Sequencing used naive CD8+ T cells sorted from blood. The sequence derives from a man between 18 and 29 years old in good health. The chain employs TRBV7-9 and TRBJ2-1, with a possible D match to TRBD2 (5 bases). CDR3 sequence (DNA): TGTGCCAGCACGCCGGGAACCTACAATGAGCAGTTCTTC. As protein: CASTPGTYNEQFF.